A selection of T cell receptor beta chains follows, all from one sample in a study of shared clonotypes between healthy human individuals. The repertoire was sequenced with immunoSEQ multiplex PCR; TCRdb's copy has only in-frame clones and lacks some. Of about 2.1 million clones listed, about 92% are singletons. Sample: naive CD8+ T cells from PBMCs. All receptors come from a man between 18 and 35 years old in good health. Some clones in this sample may be carry-over from other donors' samples. Both conserved end residues are part of each CDR3. D genes are given only for firm matches. Clone size is stated in some rows and not others, as once, few, many or a class when expanded.

TRBV29-1	13	TRBD1	TRBJ1-2	NA	CSARTGKKDGYTF	TGCAGCGCCCGGACAGGGAAAAAGGATGGCTACACCTTC
TRBV4-3	17	NA	TRBJ2-1	NA	CASSQDSWVVSYNEQFF	TGCGCCAGCAGCCAAGATTCGTGGGTAGTATCCTACAATGAGCAGTTCTTC
TRBV4-1	15	NA	TRBJ1-5	few	CASSQALAVAQPQHF	TGCGCCAGCAGCCAAGCATTAGCGGTTGCTCAGCCCCAGCATTTT
TRBV11-2	13	NA	TRBJ2-7	once	CASSSGRGYEQYF	TGTGCCAGCAGCTCCGGTCGAGGGTACGAGCAGTACTTC
TRBV30	13	TRBD2	TRBJ2-1	NA	CAWTSGPYNEQFF	TGTGCCTGGACTAGCGGACCCTACAATGAGCAGTTCTTC
TRBV5-6	19	TRBD1	TRBJ2-1	NA	CASSLGGQGMISSYNEQFF	TGTGCCAGCAGCTTGGGCGGACAGGGGATGATTAGCTCCTACAATGAGCAGTTCTTC
TRBV19	13	TRBD1	TRBJ2-1	NA	CASRGYSYNEQFF	TGTGCCAGCAGGGGGTATTCCTACAATGAGCAGTTCTTC
TRBV9	15	NA	TRBJ1-2	NA	CASSVDGNNNYGYTF	TGTGCCAGCAGCGTAGACGGGAACAATAACTATGGCTACACCTTC
TRBV11-3	17	TRBD1	TRBJ1-2	NA	CASSLAKGQRHLYGYTF	TGTGCCAGCAGCTTAGCCAAGGGACAGAGACATCTCTATGGCTACACCTTC
TRBV5-6	12	NA	TRBJ2-2	NA	CASSWGDGELFF	TGTGCCAGCAGCTGGGGCGACGGGGAGCTGTTTTTT
TRBV18	14	NA	TRBJ2-1	NA	CASSPPLGSGEQFF	TGTGCCAGCTCACCGCCTTTGGGCTCCGGGGAGCAGTTCTTC
TRBV27	13	NA	TRBJ1-1	NA	CASSLGVGNEAFF	TGTGCCAGCAGTTTAGGAGTAGGGAATGAAGCTTTCTTT
TRBV25-1	17	NA	TRBJ1-4	NA	CASSEWLGGATNEKLFF	TGTGCCAGCAGTGAATGGTTGGGAGGAGCGACTAATGAAAAACTGTTTTTT
TRBV27	13	TRBD1	TRBJ2-1	NA	CASSWVGGDEQFF	TGTGCCAGCAGTTGGGTAGGGGGCGATGAGCAGTTCTTC
TRBV27	15	NA	TRBJ1-4	NA	CASSLRGSTNEKLFF	TGTGCCAGCAGTTTGCGGGGCTCAACTAATGAAAAACTGTTTTTT
TRBV5-4	19	TRBD2	TRBJ2-3	NA	CASSLFGSSGRTRADTQYF	TGTGCCAGCAGCTTGTTCGGTTCCAGCGGGAGGACCCGGGCAGATACGCAGTATTTT
TRBV4-1	16	NA	TRBJ1-1	few	CASSLGRRSPTTEAFF	TGCGCCAGCAGCTTGGGGCGTCGTTCTCCAACGACTGAAGCTTTCTTT
TRBV29-1	15	NA	TRBJ2-3	once	CSVEVHSSLGNTQYF	TGCAGCGTTGAAGTCCACAGCTCCCTGGGTAATACGCAGTATTTT
TRBV29-1	15	NA	TRBJ1-3	NA	CSVGDGGLLGNTIYF	TGCAGCGTTGGTGATGGAGGGCTACTTGGAAACACCATATATTTT
TRBV27	13	NA	TRBJ2-2	NA	CASSSRNTGELFF	TGTGCCAGCAGCTCGAGGAACACCGGGGAGCTGTTTTTT
TRBV6-5	15	TRBD2	TRBJ2-1	NA	CASSYSTSGYNEQFF	TGTGCCAGCAGTTACTCGACTAGCGGCTACAATGAGCAGTTCTTC
TRBV7-9	14	TRBD1	TRBJ1-2	NA	CASSLEGTGGGYTF	TGTGCCAGCAGCTTAGAAGGGACAGGGGGCGGCTACACCTTC